The 30 T cell receptor beta chains below come from one sample, sequenced in a study of blood T cell repertoires in COVID-19. Profiled with immunoSEQ multiplex PCR; TCRdb holds only in-frame clones, not every one. The sample has 100,000 to 150,000 clones, over 75% seen once. Sequenced input: peripheral blood. The origin of the receptors is a man aged 25-45 years with COVID-19, enrolled during active disease.

This chain links TRBV5-1 with TRBJ2-7, with no clear D. The germline gives CDR1 SGHRS, CDR2 YFSETQ. The CDR3 contains 13 residues. V lost 1 base and J 1 base, leaving 6 bases between the germline ends. The CDR3 nucleotides read TGCGCCAGCAGCTTGACAAATTCCTACGAGCAGTACTTC. Its protein is CASSLTNSYEQYF.

This clone was picked up a small number of times. The V and J genes are TRBV7-8 and TRBJ2-1; 7 positions match TRBD1. The CDR3 is made up of 14 amino acids. Germline V gives CDR1 SGHVS, CDR2 FQNEAQ. Unmatched junction bases numbered 8, after V lost 4 bases and J lost 8 bases. The CDR3, as DNA: TGTGCCAGCAGCTATAACAGGGGAGAGGATGAGCAGTTCTTC. This gives the protein CASSYNRGEDEQFF.

This chain connects TRBV7-9 to TRBJ2-1, with TRBD2 matching over 7 bases. CDR1 is SEHNR and CDR2 is FQNEAQ in the germline V gene (reference sequence). J gave up 3 bases and V 3 bases, and 2 bases lay outside the gene matches. This CDR3 is 14 amino acids long. The CDR3 sequence is CASSFGTNYNEQFF. DNA for the CDR3: TGTGCCAGCAGCTTCGGGACTAACTACAATGAGCAGTTCTTC.

This chain links TRBV28 with TRBJ2-3; D is ambiguous. Germline values: CDR1 MDHEN, CDR2 SYDVKM. The CDR3 runs 14 residues. The germline V and J ends were trimmed by 3 bases and 0 bases, with 7 bases remaining between them. The CDR3 region has the DNA TGTGCCAGCAGTTTGCTGCGTAGCACAGATACGCAGTATTTT. It yields the protein CASSLLRSTDTQYF.

The chain is built from TRBV2 and TRBJ1-1; TRBD1 might be the D (6 bases). The CDR3 is made up of 12 amino acids. Per germline, CDR1 SNHLY and CDR2 FYNNEI. The V gene lost 6 bases and the J gene lost 5 bases, with 10 bases spanning the gap. The CDR3: CASSRGGTEAFF. The DNA of the CDR3 is TGTGCCAGCAGCAGGGGAGGGACTGAAGCTTTCTTT.

This clone has a single count. The chain is built from TRBV7-9 and TRBJ1-4; unclear D gene. V was cut by 1 base and J by 3 bases, with 9 bases left in between. CDR3 size: 15 residues. CDR1 is SEHNR, CDR2 FQNEAQ, per germline (reference sequence). The CDR3 protein is CASSLGVSANEKLFF. The CDR3 DNA sequence: TGTGCCAGCAGCTTAGGCGTCTCGGCTAATGAAAAACTGTTTTTT.

The CDR3: CASSQWRGSSYNEQFF. In DNA form, the CDR3 reads TGTGCCAGCAGCCAATGGCGGGGAAGCTCCTACAATGAGCAGTTCTTC. The J gene is TRBJ2-1, the V gene TRBV3-1 (or the pseudogene TRBV3-2); a possible D gene is TRBD2 (6 bases). Germline CDR1 is LGHDT and CDR2 is YNNKEL (reference sequence). The CDR3 contains 16 residues. Trimming removed 2 bases at V and 0 bases at J, with 11 bases between.

As regards this clone: The same CDR3 arises from other DNA sequences in this sample as well. J is TRBJ2-5 and V is TRBV5-1, with 8 bases fitting TRBD1. Unmatched junction bases numbered 3, after V lost 4 bases and J lost 4 bases. Per germline, CDR1 SGHRS and CDR2 YFSETQ. This CDR3 is 13 amino acids long. CDR3 sequence (DNA): TGCGCCAGCAGCCCCGGACAGGGAGAGACCCAGTACTTC. As protein: CASSPGQGETQYF. The variable domain in full, with the rest retrieved from reference TRBV5-1 and TRBJ2-5, is KAGVTQTPRYLIKTRGQQVTLSCSPISGHRSVSWYQQTPGQGLQFLFEYFSETQRNKGNFPGRFSGRQFSNSRSEMNVSTLELGDSALYLCASSPGQGETQYFGPGTRLLVL.

This clone was detected only a few times. The V and J genes are TRBV6-1 and TRBJ2-7, with D possibly TRBD1 on 6 matching bases. The length of the CDR3 is 15 residues. V dropped 0 bases and J dropped 5 bases, with 14 bases sitting between them. Germline CDR1 MNHNS, CDR2 SASEGT. Here the CDR3 DNA reads TGTGCCAGCAGTGAAGCGCAGTCGGGACACGACGAGCAGTACTTC. Its protein is CASSEAQSGHDEQYF.

The chain employs TRBV6-1 and TRBJ1-5, with D unclear. The V gene's germline CDR1 is MNHNS and CDR2 SASEGT. This CDR3 comprises 13 residues. V was pared by 3 bases and J by 4 bases, with 7 bases between. For the CDR3, the DNA is TGTGCCAGCAGTGAGTGGAGGAATCAGCCCCAGCATTTT. As protein: CASSEWRNQPQHF.

This chain joins TRBV19 and TRBJ1-1; maybe TRBD1 (5 bases). The germline V gene has CDR1 LNHDA and CDR2 SQIVND (reference sequence). V lost 4 bases to trimming and J lost 0 bases, with 12 bases between them. The CDR3 spans 15 residues. In DNA, the CDR3 is TGTGCCAGTAGTAGGGGGGACGTCATGAACACTGAAGCTTTCTTT. It specifies CASSRGDVMNTEAFF.

V usage is TRBV19 and J usage is TRBJ1-1; 7 nucleotides agree with TRBD1. The CDR3 contains 12 residues. V trimming: 5 bases; J trimming: 7 bases; junction bases outside the gene matches: 4. Looked up from germline, CDR1 is LNHDA and CDR2 is SQIVND (reference sequence). CDR3 region: CASSQWTGEAFF. CDR3 in DNA: TGTGCCAGTAGTCAATGGACAGGTGAAGCTTTCTTT.

In its sample, this clone was seen once. V gene TRBV6-5 combines with J gene TRBJ1-4; D may be TRBD1 (6 bases). V gave up 7 bases and J gave up 7 bases, with 16 bases separating them. CDR3 size: 14 residues. CDR1 and CDR2 (germline): MNHEY, SVGAGI. For the CDR3, the DNA is TGTGCCAGCACTCCCCGGGGGGCAGTTGAAAAACTGTTTTTT. It specifies CASTPRGAVEKLFF.

J is TRBJ2-5 and V is TRBV7-9; 9 bases fit TRBD1. The CDR3 extends over 14 amino acids. CDR1 is SEHNR, CDR2 FQNEAQ, per germline (reference sequence). The V and J ends lost 7 bases and 5 bases, in that order; junction bases with no gene match: 8. The CDR3 region has the DNA TGTGCCAGCAAACAGGGGGCAGGGGGTGAGACCCAGTACTTC. Translated: CASKQGAGGETQYF.

This rearrangement joins TRBV4-1 to TRBJ2-7; TRBD1 agrees at 9 bases. The CDR3 extends over 19 amino acids. Germline CDR1 reads MGHRA; CDR2 reads YSYEKL. Losses at the gene ends were 0 bases for V and 3 bases for J; bases not matched to a gene: 15. The CDR3 region has the DNA TGCGCCAGCAGCCAAGATTCCCCCCTCCGGGACAGGGTTTTCTACGAGCAGTACTTC. Translation gives CASSQDSPLRDRVFYEQYF.

This chain's CDR3 is CASSDRQGGSGNTIYF. CDR3 DNA sequence: TGTGCCAGCAGTGATAGGCAGGGCGGATCTGGAAACACCATATATTTT. The V gene is TRBV6-1, the J gene TRBJ1-3; maybe TRBD1 (5 bases). Trimming removed 3 bases from V and 1 base from J, with 13 bases in between. Germline V gives CDR1 MNHNS, CDR2 SASEGT. CDR3 length equals 16 residues.

The J gene is TRBJ1-1, the V gene TRBV6-5, with 8 nucleotides matching TRBD1. The germline gives CDR1 MNHEY, CDR2 SVGAGI. V shed 3 bases, J shed 1 base, and the junction held 7 bases outside the gene matches. CDR3 length: 16 amino acids. CDR3 amino acids: CASSYKPGQGNTEAFF. CDR3 nucleotide sequence: TGTGCCAGCAGTTATAAGCCTGGACAGGGGAACACTGAAGCTTTCTTT.

The V gene is TRBV11-3, the J gene TRBJ1-1; the D is unclear. Between the trimmed V and J ends, which lost 2 bases and 5 bases, there was a span of 9 bases. CDR1 SGHNT and CDR2 YENEEA come from the germline V gene. CDR3 length equals 13 residues. CDR3 nucleotide sequence: TGTGCCAGCAGCTTATCCCAACAGACTGAAGCTTTCTTT. Translation gives CASSLSQQTEAFF.

V gene TRBV6-5 combines with J gene TRBJ1-2; TRBD1 matches 10 bases. This CDR3 is built from 13 residues. After removal of 6 bases from V and 7 bases from J, the junction contained 5 bases not matched to a gene. The germline V gene encodes CDR1 MNHEY and CDR2 SVGAGI. The CDR3 DNA reads as TGTGCCAGCAGACCCGGACAGGGGGTTGGCTACACCTTC. The encoded protein is CASRPGQGVGYTF.

The chain uses TRBV5-1 and TRBJ1-1; 7 nucleotides line up with TRBD1. CDR1 and CDR2 from the germline V gene are SGHRS and YFSETQ. The V segment lost 4 bases and the J segment 4 bases; nucleotides outside the gene matches: 4. This CDR3 contains 13 residues. The CDR3 loop reads CASSTRTGTEAFF. The CDR3, as DNA: TGCGCCAGCAGCACCCGGACAGGCACTGAAGCTTTCTTT.

This chain links TRBV18 with TRBJ2-1, with 10 bases lining up with TRBD2. V lost 1 base and J lost 6; bases outside the gene matches: 6. Germline V CDR1 and CDR2: KGHSH, LQKENI. The CDR3 runs to 16 residues. CDR3 DNA sequence: TGTGCCAGCTCACCACGTTGGGTAGCGGGAGGCAATGAGCAGTTCTTC. Translated: CASSPRWVAGGNEQFF.

CDR3 in amino acids: CASSLSRDTGYTF. CDR3 bases: TGTGCCAGCAGTTTAAGCCGGGACACTGGCTACACCTTC. The rearrangement links TRBV5-8 to TRBJ1-2, with a tentative D call TRBD1 (6 bases). The germline V gene encodes CDR1 SGHTS and CDR2 YDEGEE. CDR3 length equals 13 residues. V lost 5 bases, J lost 7 bases, and 15 bases lay in between.

This clone has just a few counts. The chain combines TRBV5-1 with TRBJ2-1, with unresolved D. Germline-derived CDR1 and CDR2 are SGHRS and YFSETQ. The CDR3 is 13 residues long. Trimming took off 4 bases at V and 10 bases at J, with 15 bases between the two ends. The CDR3: CASSPSSVREQFF. CDR3 bases: TGCGCCAGCAGCCCCTCTTCAGTTCGAGAGCAGTTCTTC.

This clone has only one observation. This rearrangement joins TRBV4-1 to TRBJ2-3; 11 bases fit TRBD2. From germline, CDR1 is MGHRA and CDR2 YSYEKL. This CDR3 region has 18 residues. V lost 2 bases and J lost 0; bases outside the gene matches: 7. In DNA, the CDR3 is TGCGCCAGCAGCCAAACCCCTAGCGGGAGGCGAAGCACAGATACGCAGTATTTT. Translating it yields CASSQTPSGRRSTDTQYF.

This sequence joins TRBV6-1 and TRBJ1-4, with D perhaps TRBD1 (5 bases). Germline V gives CDR1 MNHNS, CDR2 SASEGT. Trimming took 1 base from V and 8 from J, leaving 14 bases between them. The CDR3 runs to 15 residues. In nucleotides, the CDR3 is TGTGCCAGCAGTGAAGGAGCAGGGCCGCAAGAAAAACTGTTTTTT. As protein: CASSEGAGPQEKLFF.

J is TRBJ2-2 and V is TRBV2, with D possibly TRBD1 on 5 matching bases. Germline V gives CDR1 SNHLY, CDR2 FYNNEI. There are 13 residues in the CDR3. Trimming took off 4 bases at V and 7 bases at J, with 10 bases between the two ends. The CDR3 sequence: CASSVQGDGELFF. In DNA, the CDR3 is TGTGCCAGCAGTGTTCAGGGTGACGGGGAGCTGTTTTTT.

The chain carries TRBV12-5 and TRBJ2-2, with 7 bases aligning to TRBD2. The germline gives CDR1 LGHNT, CDR2 FRNRAP. The CDR3 is 17 residues long. The V segment lost 7 bases and the J segment 0 bases; nucleotides outside the gene matches: 11. CDR3 sequence (DNA): TGTGCTAGTGCGGGGGGTAGTAGGGCAGCGAACACCGGGGAGCTGTTTTTT. It yields the protein CASAGGSRAANTGELFF.

This chain joins TRBV3-1 (or the pseudogene TRBV3-2) and TRBJ1-3; D gene unclear. Between the trimmed V and J ends, which lost 2 bases and 0 bases, there was a span of 14 bases. The germline V gene encodes CDR1 LGHDT and CDR2 YNNKEL (reference sequence). The CDR3 is 17 amino acids. The DNA for the CDR3 is TGTGCCAGCAGCCAACATCGACACGTAAGCTCTGGAAACACCATATATTTT. Protein product: CASSQHRHVSSGNTIYF.

This clone was detected once. This chain connects TRBV3-1 (or the pseudogene TRBV3-2) to TRBJ2-5; 12 bases match TRBD2. CDR1 LGHDT and CDR2 YNNKEL come from the germline V gene (reference sequence). The ends lost 6 bases at V and 1 base at J; junction bases unmatched: 6. The CDR3 is 16 residues long. CDR3 nucleotide sequence: TGTGCCAGCAGAGAGACTAGCGGGGGAATCCAAGAGACCCAGTACTTC. Its translation is CASRETSGGIQETQYF.

The gene calls are TRBV29-1 and TRBJ2-2; 8 bases map to TRBD1. The CDR3 is made up of 14 amino acids. In germline, CDR1 is SQVTM, CDR2 ANQGSEA. The V segment lost 4 bases and the J segment 4 bases; nucleotides outside the gene matches: 5. The CDR3 spells CSVGRTGSTGELFF. CDR3 bases: TGCAGCGTTGGAAGGACAGGGAGCACCGGGGAGCTGTTTTTT.